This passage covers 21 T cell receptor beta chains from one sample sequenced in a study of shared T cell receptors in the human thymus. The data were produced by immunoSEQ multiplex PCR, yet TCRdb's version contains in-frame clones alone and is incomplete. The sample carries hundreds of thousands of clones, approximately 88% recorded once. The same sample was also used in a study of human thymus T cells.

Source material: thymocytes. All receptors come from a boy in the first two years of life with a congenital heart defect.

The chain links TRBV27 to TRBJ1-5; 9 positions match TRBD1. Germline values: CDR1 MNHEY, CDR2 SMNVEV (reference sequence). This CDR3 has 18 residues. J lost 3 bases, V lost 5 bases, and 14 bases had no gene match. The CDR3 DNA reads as TGTGCCAGCAGTCCGAACCCTCAAGGGACAGGGAACAATCAGCCCCAGCATTTT. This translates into CASSPNPQGTGNNQPQHF.

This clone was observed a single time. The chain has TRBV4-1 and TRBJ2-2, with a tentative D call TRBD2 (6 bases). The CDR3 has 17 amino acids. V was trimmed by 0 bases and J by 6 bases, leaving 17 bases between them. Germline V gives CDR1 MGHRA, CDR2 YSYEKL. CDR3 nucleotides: TGCGCCAGCAGCCAAGATTTGGGAGGAGCGGCGGCCGGGGAGCTGTTTTTT. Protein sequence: CASSQDLGGAAAGELFF.

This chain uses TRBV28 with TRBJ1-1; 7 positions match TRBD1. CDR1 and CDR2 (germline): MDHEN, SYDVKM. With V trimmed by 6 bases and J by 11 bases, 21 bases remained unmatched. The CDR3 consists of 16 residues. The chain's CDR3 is CASRPPFDRVVVWAFF. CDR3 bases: TGTGCCAGCAGGCCACCTTTCGACAGGGTGGTCGTGTGGGCTTTCTTT.

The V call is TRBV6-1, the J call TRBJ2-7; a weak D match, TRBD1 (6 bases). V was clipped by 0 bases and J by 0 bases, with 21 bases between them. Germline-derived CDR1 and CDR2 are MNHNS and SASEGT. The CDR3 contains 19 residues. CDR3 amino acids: CASSEARRQVNFTSYEQYF. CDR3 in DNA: TGTGCCAGCAGTGAAGCTAGGAGACAGGTCAACTTTACCTCCTACGAGCAGTACTTC.

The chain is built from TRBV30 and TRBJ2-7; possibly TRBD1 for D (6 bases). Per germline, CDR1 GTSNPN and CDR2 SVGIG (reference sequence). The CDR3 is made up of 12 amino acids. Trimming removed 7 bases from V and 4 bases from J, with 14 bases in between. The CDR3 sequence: CALQGPFYEQYF. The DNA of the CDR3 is TGTGCCTTACAGGGACCGTTTTACGAGCAGTACTTC. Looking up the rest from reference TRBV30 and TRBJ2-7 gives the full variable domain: SQTIHQWPATLVQPVGSPLSLECTVEGTSNPNLYWYRQAAGRGLQLLFYSVGIGQISSEVPQNLSASRPQDRQFILSSKKLLLSDSGFYLCALQGPFYEQYFGPGTRLTVT.

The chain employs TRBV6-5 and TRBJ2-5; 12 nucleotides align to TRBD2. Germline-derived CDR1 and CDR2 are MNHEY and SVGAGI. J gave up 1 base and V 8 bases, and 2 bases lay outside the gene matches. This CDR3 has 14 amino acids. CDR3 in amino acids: CASLAGGPQETQYF. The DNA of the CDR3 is TGTGCCAGCCTAGCGGGGGGGCCCCAAGAGACCCAGTACTTC.

CDR3 loop: CASSLQTSASSYEQYF. For the CDR3, the DNA is TGTGCCAGCAGCTTACAAACTAGCGCTAGCTCCTACGAGCAGTACTTC. This sequence joins TRBV13 and TRBJ2-7, with 7 bases aligning to TRBD2. From germline, CDR1 is PRHDT and CDR2 FYEKMQ (reference sequence). There are 16 residues in the CDR3. The J segment lost 0 bases and the V segment lost 2 bases, leaving 7 bases of the junction unmatched.

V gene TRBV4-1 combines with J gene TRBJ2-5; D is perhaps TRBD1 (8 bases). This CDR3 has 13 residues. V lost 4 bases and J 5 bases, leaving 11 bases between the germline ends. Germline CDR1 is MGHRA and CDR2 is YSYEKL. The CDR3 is CASSPQGGETQYF. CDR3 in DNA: TGCGCCAGCAGCCCACAGGGGGGGGAGACCCAGTACTTC.

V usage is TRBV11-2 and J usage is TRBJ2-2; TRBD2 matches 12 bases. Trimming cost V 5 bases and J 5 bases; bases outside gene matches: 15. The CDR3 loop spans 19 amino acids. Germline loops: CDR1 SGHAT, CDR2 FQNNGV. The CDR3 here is CASSEDSGLAGGKTGELFF. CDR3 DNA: TGTGCCAGCAGCGAAGATAGCGGCCTAGCGGGAGGGAAAACCGGGGAGCTGTTTTTT.

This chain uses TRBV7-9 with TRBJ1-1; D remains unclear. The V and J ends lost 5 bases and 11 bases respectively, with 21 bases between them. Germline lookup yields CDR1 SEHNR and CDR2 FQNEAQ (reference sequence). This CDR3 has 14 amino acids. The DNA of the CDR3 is TGTGCCAGCAGCCCCAGCAGCGTTGGAGAGGAGGCTTTCTTT. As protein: CASSPSSVGEEAFF.

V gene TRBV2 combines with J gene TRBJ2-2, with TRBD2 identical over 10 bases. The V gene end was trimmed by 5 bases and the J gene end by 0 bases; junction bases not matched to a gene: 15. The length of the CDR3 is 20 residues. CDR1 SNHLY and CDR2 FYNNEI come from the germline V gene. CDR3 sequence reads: CASSPEPLAGGPPNTGELFF. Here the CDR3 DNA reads TGTGCCAGCAGTCCCGAGCCCTTAGCGGGAGGACCTCCGAACACCGGGGAGCTGTTTTTT.

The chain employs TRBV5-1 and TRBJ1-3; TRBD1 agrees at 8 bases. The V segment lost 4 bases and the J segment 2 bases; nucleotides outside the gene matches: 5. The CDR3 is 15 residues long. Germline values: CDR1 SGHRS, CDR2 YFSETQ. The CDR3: CASSEDRGPGNTIYF. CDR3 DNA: TGCGCCAGCAGCGAAGACAGGGGCCCTGGAAACACCATATATTTT.

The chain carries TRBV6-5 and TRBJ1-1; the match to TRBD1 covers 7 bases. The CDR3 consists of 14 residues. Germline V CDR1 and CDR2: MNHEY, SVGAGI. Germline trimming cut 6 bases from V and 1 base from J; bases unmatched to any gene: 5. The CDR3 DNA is TGTGCCAGCAGACGTCAGGGGGGGAACACTGAAGCTTTCTTT. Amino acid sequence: CASRRQGGNTEAFF.

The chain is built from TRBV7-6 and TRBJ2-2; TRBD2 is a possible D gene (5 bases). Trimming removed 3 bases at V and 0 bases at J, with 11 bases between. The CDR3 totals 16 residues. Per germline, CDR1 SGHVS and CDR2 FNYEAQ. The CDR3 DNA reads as TGTGCCAGCAGCTTCCCGGGATCCCCGAACACCGGGGAGCTGTTTTTT. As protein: CASSFPGSPNTGELFF.

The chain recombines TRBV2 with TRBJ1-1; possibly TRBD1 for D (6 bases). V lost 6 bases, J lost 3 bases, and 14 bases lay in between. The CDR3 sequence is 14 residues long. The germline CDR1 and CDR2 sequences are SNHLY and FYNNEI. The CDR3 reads CASSPGVLDTEAFF. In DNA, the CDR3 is TGTGCCAGCAGCCCAGGGGTACTGGACACTGAAGCTTTCTTT.

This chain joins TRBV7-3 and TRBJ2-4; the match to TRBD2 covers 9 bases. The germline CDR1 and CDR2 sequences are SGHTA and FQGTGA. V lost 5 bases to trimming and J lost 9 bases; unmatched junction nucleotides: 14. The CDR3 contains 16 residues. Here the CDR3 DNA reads TGTGCCAGCAGCCAAGAGACTAGCGGATGGAAGGGCATTCAGTACTTC. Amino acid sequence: CASSQETSGWKGIQYF.

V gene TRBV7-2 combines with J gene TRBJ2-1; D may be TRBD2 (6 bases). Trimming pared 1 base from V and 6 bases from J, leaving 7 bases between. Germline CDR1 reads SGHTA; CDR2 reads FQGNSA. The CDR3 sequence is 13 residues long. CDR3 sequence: CASSLGDSNEQFF. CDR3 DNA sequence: TGTGCCAGCAGCTTAGGGGACTCCAATGAGCAGTTCTTC.

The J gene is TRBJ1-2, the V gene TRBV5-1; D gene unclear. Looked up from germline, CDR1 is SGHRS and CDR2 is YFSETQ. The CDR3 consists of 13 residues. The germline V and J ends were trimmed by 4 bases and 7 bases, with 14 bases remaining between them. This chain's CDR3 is CASSPGSRGGYTF. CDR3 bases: TGCGCCAGCAGCCCTGGGTCTCGCGGTGGCTACACCTTC.

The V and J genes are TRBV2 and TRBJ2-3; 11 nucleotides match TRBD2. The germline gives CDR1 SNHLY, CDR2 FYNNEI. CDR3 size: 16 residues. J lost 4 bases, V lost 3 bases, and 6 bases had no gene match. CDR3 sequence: CASSDLAGGPPDTQYF. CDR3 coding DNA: TGTGCCAGCAGTGACCTAGCGGGAGGCCCCCCAGATACGCAGTATTTT.

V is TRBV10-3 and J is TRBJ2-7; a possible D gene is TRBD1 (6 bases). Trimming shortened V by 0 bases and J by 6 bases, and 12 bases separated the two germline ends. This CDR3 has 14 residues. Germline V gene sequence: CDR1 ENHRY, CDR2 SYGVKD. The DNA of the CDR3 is TGTGCCATCAGTGAGTCGTGGGACAACACCGAGCAGTACTTC. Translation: CAISESWDNTEQYF.

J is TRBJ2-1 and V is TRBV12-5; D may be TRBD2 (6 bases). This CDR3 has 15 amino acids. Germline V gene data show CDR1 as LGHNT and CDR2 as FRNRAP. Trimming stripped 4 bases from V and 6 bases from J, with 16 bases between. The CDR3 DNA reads TGTGCTAGTGGTTCACGCCCGGGACTCCGCAATGAGCAGTTCTTC. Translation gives CASGSRPGLRNEQFF. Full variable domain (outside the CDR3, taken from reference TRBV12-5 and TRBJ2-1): DARVTQTPRHKVTEMGQEVTMRCQPILGHNTVFWYRQTMMQGLELLAYFRNRAPLDDSGMPKDRFSAEMPDATLATLKIQPSEPRDSAVYFCASGSRPGLRNEQFFGPGTRLTVL.